The 18 T cell receptor beta chains listed next were all sequenced from one sample in a study of blood T cells in healthy people across ages. Through a sample-barcoded 5' primer and a J-beta primer mix, a second PCR was run for 7 to 11 cycles. From the 5' RACE reads, TCRdb called clonotypes with MiXCR, one entry per CDR3 protein. Of about a million distinct CDR3 sequences listed, more than 30% are singletons. What was sequenced was blood. The receptor set was obtained from a man between 18 and 29 years old in good health.

In this sample, this clonotype turned up a few times. The chain employs TRBV29-1 and TRBJ2-2; possibly TRBD1 for D (5 bases). The CDR3 is 14 amino acids. The germline CDR1 and CDR2 sequences are SQVTM and ANQGSEA. DNA for the CDR3: TGCAGTTACGAGCAGGACACGAACACCGGGGAGCTGTTTTTT. Translated: CSYEQDTNTGELFF.

This chain links TRBV30 with TRBJ2-3, with TRBD1 identical over 8 bases. The V gene's germline CDR1 is GTSNPN and CDR2 SVGIG (reference sequence). CDR3 length: 15 residues. Losses at the gene ends were 2 bases for V and 2 bases for J; bases not matched to a gene: 6. As DNA, the CDR3 is TGTGCCTGGAGTCCCGACAGGGGCAACACAGATACGCAGTATTTT. Protein sequence: CAWSPDRGNTDTQYF.

Concerning this clonotype itself: Compared with germline, one end of the junction differs, possibly owing to a read error. V is TRBV12-3 or TRBV12-4 and J is TRBJ1-1, with D perhaps TRBD1 (5 bases). This CDR3 spans 11 amino acids. CDR3 sequence (DNA): TGTGCCAGCAGGGTGGACACTGAACCTTTCTTT. Translated: CASRVDTEPFF.

This chain uses TRBV7-9 with TRBJ1-6; D not certain. Germline values: CDR1 SEHNR, CDR2 FQNEAQ (reference sequence). V was shortened by 5 bases and J by 5 bases, with 10 bases between the two germline ends. This CDR3 is built from 14 residues. CDR3 protein: CASSPTEDNSPLHF. Written as DNA, the CDR3 is TGTGCCAGCAGCCCGACGGAAGATAATTCACCCCTCCACTTT. The full variable domain, completed using reference TRBV7-9 and TRBJ1-6, is DTGVSQNPRHKITKRGQNVTFRCDPISEHNRLYWYRQTLGQGPEFLTYFQNEAQLEKSRLLSDRFSAERPKGSFSTLEIQRTEQGDSAMYLCASSPTEDNSPLHFGNGTRLTVT.

This clonotype was seen many times. The chain carries TRBV5-1 and TRBJ1-6; D perhaps matches TRBD1 (5 bases). Germline values: CDR1 SGHRS, CDR2 YFSETQ. The CDR3 is made up of 14 amino acids. The V end was cut by 2 bases, the J end by 5 bases, with 8 bases between. The DNA for the CDR3 is TGCGCCAGCAGCTTTGACAGAAATAATTCACCCCTCCACTTT. It specifies CASSFDRNNSPLHF.

The J gene is TRBJ1-2, the V gene TRBV15; D is undetermined. CDR1 is LNHNV and CDR2 is YYDKDF in the germline V gene (reference sequence). CDR3 size: 13 residues. V was trimmed by 3 bases and J by 0 bases, leaving 5 bases between them. CDR3 amino acids: CATSRTPNYGYTF. Here the CDR3 DNA reads TGTGCCACCAGCAGGACACCTAACTATGGCTACACCTTC.

The chain couples TRBV4-3 to TRBJ2-2, with TRBD1 matching 7 bases. J was trimmed by 8 bases and V by 3 bases; bases with no gene match: 12. The CDR3 runs to 16 residues. CDR1 and CDR2 (germline): LGHNA, YSLEER. CDR3 in amino acids: CASSQVTGVNLGELFF. DNA for the CDR3: TGCGCCAGCAGCCAGGTCACAGGGGTAAACTTGGGGGAGCTGTTTTTT.

This clonotype occurred a few times. The chain links TRBV25-1 to TRBJ1-2; D is perhaps TRBD1 (5 bases). V was clipped by 1 base and J by 8 bases, with 14 bases between them. The CDR3 extends over 14 amino acids. Germline CDR1 MGHDK, CDR2 SYGVNS. The CDR3 protein is CASSEWGGVEGYTF. The CDR3 DNA reads as TGTGCCAGCAGTGAATGGGGAGGGGTAGAGGGCTACACCTTC.

V and J are TRBV20-1 and TRBJ1-6; tentative D call: TRBD1 (6 bases). CDR3 length equals 14 residues. The germline V gene has CDR1 DFQATT and CDR2 SNEGSKA (reference sequence). V lost 0 bases and J 8 bases, leaving 11 bases between the germline ends. CDR3 coding DNA: TGCAGTGCTAGAGATCCAGGGGTGCATTCACCCCTCCACTTT. Encoded protein: CSARDPGVHSPLHF.

The chain is built from TRBV30 and TRBJ1-1; D unclear. V was trimmed by 6 bases and J by 0 bases, leaving 14 bases between them. CDR3 size: 14 residues. Germline V gives CDR1 GTSNPN, CDR2 SVGIG (reference sequence). Here the CDR3 DNA reads TGTGCCTGCCGCGGAGATCGGATGAACACTGAAGCTTTCTTT. Translating it yields CACRGDRMNTEAFF.

The chain recombines TRBV4-3 with TRBJ2-4; no clear D gene. The germline gives CDR1 LGHNA, CDR2 YSLEER. V shed 1 base and J shed 1 base, with 11 bases lying between them. The CDR3 runs 16 residues. The CDR3 region has the DNA TGCGCCAGCAGCCAAGGTTGGGCAATGGCCAAAAACATTCAGTACTTC. Translated: CASSQGWAMAKNIQYF.

The gene calls are TRBV29-1 and TRBJ2-3; D gene uncertain. The CDR3 runs 13 residues. CDR1 and CDR2 from the germline V gene are SQVTM and ANQGSEA. V lost 7 bases and J 1 base, leaving 12 bases between the germline ends. CDR3 sequence: CSANTQGTDTQYF. The CDR3 coding sequence is TGCAGCGCGAACACGCAGGGCACAGATACGCAGTATTTT.

V and J are TRBV11-2 and TRBJ2-7; maybe TRBD1 (5 bases). CDR1 and CDR2 (germline): SGHAT, FQNNGV. There are 15 residues in the CDR3. V was trimmed by 6 bases and J by 7 bases, leaving 22 bases between them. The CDR3 sequence: CASSREPAQGNEQYF. In DNA, the CDR3 is TGTGCCAGCAGTCGAGAACCAGCCCAGGGAAATGAGCAGTACTTC. The complete variable domain, with remaining parts taken from reference TRBV11-2 and TRBJ2-7, reads EAGVAQSPRYKIIEKRQSVAFWCNPISGHATLYWYQQILGQGPKLLIQFQNNGVVDDSQLPKDRFSAERLKGVDSTLKIQPAKLEDSAVYLCASSREPAQGNEQYFGPGTRLTVT.

This clonotype showed up just a few times. The chain is built from TRBV9 and TRBJ2-6, with a possible D match to TRBD2 (5 bases). V lost 3 bases and J 0 bases, leaving 10 bases between the germline ends. Germline CDR1 SGDLS, CDR2 YYNGEE. This CDR3 comprises 16 residues. CDR3 region: CASSGRAPSGANVLTF. CDR3 nucleotide sequence: TGTGCCAGCAGCGGGCGGGCCCCCTCTGGGGCCAACGTCCTGACTTTC.

With regard to this clonotype: Since a much larger clone is just one base distant, this may be a read error. This chain links TRBV6-4 with TRBJ2-1; 7 bases line up with TRBD1. Germline loops: CDR1 MRHNA, CDR2 SNTAGT. CDR3 length equals 13 residues. V shed 6 bases, J shed 13 bases, and the junction held 12 bases outside the gene matches. This CDR3 is CASSAGTEETQFF. The CDR3 coding sequence is TGTGCCAGCAGCGCCGGGACAGAAGAGACCCAGTTCTTC.

Notes on this clonotype: Given a much more abundant clone one base away, this may be a read error. The gene calls are TRBV10-3 and TRBJ2-5; D is uncertain. Deletions cut 3 bases from V and 2 bases from J, with 13 bases between. The V gene's germline CDR1 is ENHRY and CDR2 SYGVKD. CDR3 length: 15 amino acids. DNA of the CDR3: TGTGCCATCAGTGATCGTCGGACCAGTCAAGAGACCCAGTACTTC. Its translation: CAISDRRTSQETQYF.

In the case of this clonotype: The junction does not match germline at one end; this may be a read error. This chain uses TRBV5-1 with TRBJ1-1, with 11 bases identical to TRBD1. The CDR3 covers 17 residues. Germline V lookup: CDR1 SGHRS, CDR2 YFSETQ. CDR3 DNA sequence: TGCGCCAGCAGCTTGCGTGGGGGACAGGGGGAGAACACCGAAGCTTTCTTT. Protein: CASSLRGGQGENTEAFF.

V usage is TRBV6-6 and J usage is TRBJ2-7; possibly TRBD1 for D (5 bases). The CDR3 loop spans 12 amino acids. V was cut by 6 bases and J by 4 bases, with 10 bases left in between. Germline CDR1 reads MNHNY; CDR2 reads SVGAGI (reference sequence). The CDR3 coding sequence is TGTGCCAGCAGGGACGGACAATACGAGCAGTACTTC. Protein sequence: CASRDGQYEQYF.